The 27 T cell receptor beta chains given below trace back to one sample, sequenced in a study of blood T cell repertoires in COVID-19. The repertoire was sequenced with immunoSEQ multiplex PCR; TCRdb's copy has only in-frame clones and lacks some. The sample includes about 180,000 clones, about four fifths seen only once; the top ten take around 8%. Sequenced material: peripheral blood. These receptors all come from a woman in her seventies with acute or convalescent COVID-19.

The CDR3 is CASSLEGRDMELSNQPQHF. The DNA for the CDR3 is TGTGCCAGCAGCTTAGAGGGCCGGGACATGGAGCTTAGCAATCAGCCCCAGCATTTT. V and J are TRBV7-8 and TRBJ1-5; tentatively, D is TRBD1 (6 bases). This CDR3 has 19 amino acids. Trimming took 1 base from V and 0 from J, leaving 19 bases between them. Germline CDR1 and CDR2: SGHVS and FQNEAQ.

CDR3 loop: CASSYPLGGNADTQYF. The CDR3 coding sequence is TGTGCCAGCAGTTACCCCCTCGGGGGGAACGCAGATACGCAGTATTTT. The chain recombines TRBV6-2 or TRBV6-3 with TRBJ2-3; 7 bases agree with TRBD2. V trimming: 2 bases; J trimming: 4 bases; junction bases outside the gene matches: 9. This CDR3 region has 16 residues. Germline CDR1 reads MNHEY; CDR2 reads SVGEGT.

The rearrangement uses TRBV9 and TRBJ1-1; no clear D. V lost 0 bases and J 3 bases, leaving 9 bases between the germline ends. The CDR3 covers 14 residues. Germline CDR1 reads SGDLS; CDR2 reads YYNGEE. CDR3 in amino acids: CASSVGNQDTEAFF. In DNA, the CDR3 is TGTGCCAGCAGCGTAGGGAACCAGGACACTGAAGCTTTCTTT.

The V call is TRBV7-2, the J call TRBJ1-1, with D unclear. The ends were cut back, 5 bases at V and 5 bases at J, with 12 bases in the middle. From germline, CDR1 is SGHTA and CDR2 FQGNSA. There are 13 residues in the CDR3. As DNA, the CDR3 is TGTGCCAGCAGCCAGCCCTCTAGTACTGAAGCTTTCTTT. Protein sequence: CASSQPSSTEAFF.

CDR3 sequence reads: CAWSVLGWYEQYF. DNA for the CDR3: TGTGCCTGGAGTGTACTCGGGTGGTACGAGCAGTACTTC. V is TRBV30 and J is TRBJ2-7; unclear D gene. The CDR3 extends over 13 amino acids. Germline V gene sequence: CDR1 GTSNPN, CDR2 SVGIG (reference sequence). Trimming pared 0 bases from V and 4 bases from J, leaving 10 bases between.

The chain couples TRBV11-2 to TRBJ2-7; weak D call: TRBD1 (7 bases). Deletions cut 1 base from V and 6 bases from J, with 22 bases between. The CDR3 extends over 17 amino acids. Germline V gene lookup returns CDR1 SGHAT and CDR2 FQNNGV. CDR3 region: CASSLGRGQKVFGEQYF. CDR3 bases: TGTGCCAGCAGCTTAGGGAGGGGACAGAAGGTTTTCGGCGAGCAGTACTTC.

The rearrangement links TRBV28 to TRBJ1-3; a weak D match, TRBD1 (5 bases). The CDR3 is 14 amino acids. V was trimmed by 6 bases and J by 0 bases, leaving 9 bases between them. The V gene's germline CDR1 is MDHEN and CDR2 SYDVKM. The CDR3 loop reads CASRDSFSGNTIYF. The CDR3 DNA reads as TGTGCCAGCAGAGACAGCTTCTCTGGAAACACCATATATTTT.

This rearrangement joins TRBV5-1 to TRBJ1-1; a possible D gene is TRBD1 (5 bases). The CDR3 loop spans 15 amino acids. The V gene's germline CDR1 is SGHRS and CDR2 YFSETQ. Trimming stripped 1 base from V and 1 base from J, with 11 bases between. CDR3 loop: CASSLMSGRNTEAFF. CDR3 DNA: TGCGCCAGCAGCTTGATGTCAGGGCGGAACACTGAAGCTTTCTTT.

The CDR3 coding sequence is TGTGCCAGCAGCTTAGGACTAGCGCCTTACAATGAGCAGTTCTTC. Protein sequence: CASSLGLAPYNEQFF. The chain links TRBV7-9 to TRBJ2-1; 8 bases agree with TRBD2. The ends lost 1 base at V and 4 bases at J; junction bases unmatched: 3. This CDR3 is built from 15 residues. CDR1 is SEHNR and CDR2 is FQNEAQ in the germline V gene (reference sequence). Filled out from reference TRBV7-9 and TRBJ2-1, the complete variable domain reads DTGVSQNPRHKITKRGQNVTFRCDPISEHNRLYWYRQTLGQGPEFLTYFQNEAQLEKSRLLSDRFSAERPKGSFSTLEIQRTEQGDSAMYLCASSLGLAPYNEQFFGPGTRLTVL.

The CDR3 protein is CAWSRSTNYGYTF. In nucleotides, the CDR3 is TGTGCCTGGAGCCGAAGCACTAACTATGGCTACACCTTC. This rearrangement joins TRBV30 to TRBJ1-2, with D uncertain. The CDR3 has 13 residues. V dropped 3 bases and J dropped 0 bases, with 8 bases sitting between them. Germline lookup yields CDR1 GTSNPN and CDR2 SVGIG (reference sequence).

This chain's CDR3 is CAWSRRIGIGAAQPQHF. The CDR3 DNA reads as TGTGCCTGGAGTCGTCGGATTGGCATAGGGGCGGCTCAGCCCCAGCATTTT. This rearrangement joins TRBV30 to TRBJ1-5, with TRBD1 as a possible D gene (5 bases). Germline lookup yields CDR1 GTSNPN and CDR2 SVGIG (reference sequence). The CDR3 covers 17 residues. The germline V and J ends were trimmed by 2 bases and 6 bases, with 23 bases remaining between them.

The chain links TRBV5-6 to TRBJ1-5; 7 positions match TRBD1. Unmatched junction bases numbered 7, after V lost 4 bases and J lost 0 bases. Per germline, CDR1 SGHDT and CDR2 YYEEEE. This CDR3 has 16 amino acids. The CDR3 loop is CASSGPGQRSNQPQHF. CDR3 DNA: TGTGCCAGCAGCGGACCGGGACAGCGTAGCAATCAGCCCCAGCATTTT.

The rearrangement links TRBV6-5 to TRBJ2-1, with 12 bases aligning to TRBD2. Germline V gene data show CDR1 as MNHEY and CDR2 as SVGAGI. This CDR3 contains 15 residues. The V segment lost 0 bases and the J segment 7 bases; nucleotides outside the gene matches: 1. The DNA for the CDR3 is TGTGCCAGCAGTTACTCGACTAGCGGGAGAAATGAGCAGTTCTTC. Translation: CASSYSTSGRNEQFF.

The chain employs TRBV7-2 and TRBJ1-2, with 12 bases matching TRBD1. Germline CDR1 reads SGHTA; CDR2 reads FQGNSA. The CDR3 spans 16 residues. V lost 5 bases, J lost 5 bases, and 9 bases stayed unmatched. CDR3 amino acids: CASSLTGQGAGYGYTF. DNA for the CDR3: TGTGCCAGCAGCCTTACGGGACAGGGGGCCGGTTATGGCTACACCTTC.

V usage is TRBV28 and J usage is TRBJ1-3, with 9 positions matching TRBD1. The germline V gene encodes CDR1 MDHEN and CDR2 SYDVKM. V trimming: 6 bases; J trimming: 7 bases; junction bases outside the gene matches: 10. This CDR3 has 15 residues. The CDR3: CASSSQGAGRNTIYF. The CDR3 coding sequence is TGTGCCAGCAGCTCACAGGGGGCTGGTCGGAACACCATATATTTT. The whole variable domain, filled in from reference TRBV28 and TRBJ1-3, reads DVKVTQSSRYLVKRTGEKVFLECVQDMDHENMFWYRQDPGLGLRLIYFSYDVKMKEKGDIPEGYSVSREKKERFSLILESASTNQTSMYLCASSSQGAGRNTIYFGEGSWLTVV.

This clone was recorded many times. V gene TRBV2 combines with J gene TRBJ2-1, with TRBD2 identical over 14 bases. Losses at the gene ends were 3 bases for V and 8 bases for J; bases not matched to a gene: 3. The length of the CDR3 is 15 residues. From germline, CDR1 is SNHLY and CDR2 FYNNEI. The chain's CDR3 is CASSEGLAGVHEQFF. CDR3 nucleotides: TGTGCCAGCAGTGAGGGACTAGCGGGAGTTCATGAGCAGTTCTTC.

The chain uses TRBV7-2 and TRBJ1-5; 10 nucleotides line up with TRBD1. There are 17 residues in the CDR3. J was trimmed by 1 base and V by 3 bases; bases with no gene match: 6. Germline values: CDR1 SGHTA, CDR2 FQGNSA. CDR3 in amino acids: CASSFLGTGASNQPQHF. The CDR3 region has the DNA TGTGCCAGCAGCTTTCTTGGGACAGGGGCAAGCAATCAGCCCCAGCATTTT.

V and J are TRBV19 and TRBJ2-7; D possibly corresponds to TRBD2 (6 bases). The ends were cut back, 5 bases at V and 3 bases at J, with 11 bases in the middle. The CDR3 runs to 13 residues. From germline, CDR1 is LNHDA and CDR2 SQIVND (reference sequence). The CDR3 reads CASSPEGGYEQYF. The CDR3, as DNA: TGTGCCAGTAGTCCGGAGGGCGGCTACGAGCAGTACTTC.

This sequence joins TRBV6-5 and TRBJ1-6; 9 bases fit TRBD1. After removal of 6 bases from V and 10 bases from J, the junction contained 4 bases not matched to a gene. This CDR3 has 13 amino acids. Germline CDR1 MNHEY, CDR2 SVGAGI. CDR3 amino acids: CASRQGAWSPLHF. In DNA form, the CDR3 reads TGTGCCAGCAGACAGGGGGCTTGGTCACCCCTCCACTTT.

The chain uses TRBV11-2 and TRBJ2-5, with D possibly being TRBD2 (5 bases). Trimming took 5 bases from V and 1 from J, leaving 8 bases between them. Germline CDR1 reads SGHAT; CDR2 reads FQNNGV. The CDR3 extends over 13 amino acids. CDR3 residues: CASSPTIQETQYF. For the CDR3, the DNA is TGTGCCAGCAGCCCGACTATCCAAGAGACCCAGTACTTC.

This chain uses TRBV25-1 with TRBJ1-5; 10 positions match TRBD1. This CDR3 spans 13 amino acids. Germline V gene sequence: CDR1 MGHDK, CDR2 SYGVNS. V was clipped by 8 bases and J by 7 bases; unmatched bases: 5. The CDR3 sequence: CASGGQGRQPQHF. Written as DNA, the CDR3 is TGTGCCAGCGGGGGACAGGGGAGGCAGCCCCAGCATTTT.

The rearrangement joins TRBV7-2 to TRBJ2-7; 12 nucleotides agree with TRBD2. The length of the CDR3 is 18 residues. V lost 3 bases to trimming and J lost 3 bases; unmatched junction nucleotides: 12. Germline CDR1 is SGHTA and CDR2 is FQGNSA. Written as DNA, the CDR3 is TGTGCCAGCAGCTTGAGCTTCTCCCCGACTAGCGGGAGCTACGAGCAGTACTTC. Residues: CASSLSFSPTSGSYEQYF.

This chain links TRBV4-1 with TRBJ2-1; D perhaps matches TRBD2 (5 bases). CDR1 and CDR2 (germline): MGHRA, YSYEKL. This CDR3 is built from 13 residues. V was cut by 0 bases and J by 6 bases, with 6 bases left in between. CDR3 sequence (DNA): TGCGCCAGCAGCCAAGATGGAGGCAATGAGCAGTTCTTC. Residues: CASSQDGGNEQFF.

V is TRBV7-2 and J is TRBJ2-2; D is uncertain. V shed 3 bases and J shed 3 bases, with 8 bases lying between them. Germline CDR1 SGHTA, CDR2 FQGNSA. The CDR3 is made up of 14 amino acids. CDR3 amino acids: CASSFSPDTGELFF. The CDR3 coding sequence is TGTGCCAGCAGCTTCTCCCCCGACACCGGGGAGCTGTTTTTT.

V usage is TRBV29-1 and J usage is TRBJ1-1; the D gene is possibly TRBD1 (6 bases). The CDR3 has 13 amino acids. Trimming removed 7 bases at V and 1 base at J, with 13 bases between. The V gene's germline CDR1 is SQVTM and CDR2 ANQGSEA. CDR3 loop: CSAVTGWNTEAFF. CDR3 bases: TGCAGCGCCGTTACAGGGTGGAACACTGAAGCTTTCTTT.

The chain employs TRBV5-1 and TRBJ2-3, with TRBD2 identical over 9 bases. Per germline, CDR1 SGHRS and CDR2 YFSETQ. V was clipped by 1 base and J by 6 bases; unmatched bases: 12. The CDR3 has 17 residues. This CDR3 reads CASSLSLAGLNGDTQYF. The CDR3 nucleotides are TGCGCCAGCAGCTTGAGTCTAGCGGGACTTAACGGGGATACGCAGTATTTT. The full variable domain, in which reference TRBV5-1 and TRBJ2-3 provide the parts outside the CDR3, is KAGVTQTPRYLIKTRGQQVTLSCSPISGHRSVSWYQQTPGQGLQFLFEYFSETQRNKGNFPGRFSGRQFSNSRSEMNVSTLELGDSALYLCASSLSLAGLNGDTQYFGPGTRLTVL.

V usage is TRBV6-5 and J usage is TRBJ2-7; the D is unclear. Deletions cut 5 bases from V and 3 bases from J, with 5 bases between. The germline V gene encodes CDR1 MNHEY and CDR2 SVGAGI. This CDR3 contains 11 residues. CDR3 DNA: TGTGCCAGCAGTAAACTCTACGAGCAGTACTTC. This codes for CASSKLYEQYF.